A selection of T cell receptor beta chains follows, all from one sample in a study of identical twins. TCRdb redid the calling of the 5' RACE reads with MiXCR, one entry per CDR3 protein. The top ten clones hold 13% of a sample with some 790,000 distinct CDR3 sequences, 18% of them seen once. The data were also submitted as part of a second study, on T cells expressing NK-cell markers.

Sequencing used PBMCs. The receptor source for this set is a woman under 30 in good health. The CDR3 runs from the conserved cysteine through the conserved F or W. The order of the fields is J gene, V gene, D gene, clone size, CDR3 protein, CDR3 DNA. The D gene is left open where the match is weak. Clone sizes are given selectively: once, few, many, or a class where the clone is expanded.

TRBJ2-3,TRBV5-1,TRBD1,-,CASSPRPGQGADTQYF,TGCGCCAGCAGCCCCCGACCGGGACAGGGAGCGGATACGCAGTATTTT
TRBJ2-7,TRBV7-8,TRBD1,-,CASSSTGTGNYEQYF,TGTGCCAGCAGCTCCACCGGGACAGGAAACTACGAGCAGTACTTC
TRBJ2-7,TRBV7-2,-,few,CASSSGVTGVGQYF,TGTGCCAGCAGCTCGGGAGTAACTGGAGTTGGGCAGTACTTC
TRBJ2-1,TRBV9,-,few,CASSVSSGDEQFF,TGTGCCAGCAGCGTCTCCTCCGGGGATGAGCAGTTCTTC
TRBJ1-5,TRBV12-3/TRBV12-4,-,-,CASTRRGQPQHF,TGTGCCAGCACCCGGCGCGGTCAGCCCCAGCATTTT
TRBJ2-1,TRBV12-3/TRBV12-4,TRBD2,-,CATLTSGRQRRFF,TGTGCCACCCTGACTAGCGGGAGGCAACGAAGATTCTTC
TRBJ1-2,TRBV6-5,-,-,CASSYRGRGDYGYTF,TGTGCCAGCAGTTACAGGGGCAGGGGTGACTATGGCTACACCTTC
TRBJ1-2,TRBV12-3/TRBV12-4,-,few,CATRQQGAGNYGYTF,TGTGCCACAAGACAACAGGGCGCGGGGAATTATGGCTACACCTTC
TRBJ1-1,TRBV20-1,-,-,CSASSGAPNTEAFF,TGCAGTGCTAGCTCCGGGGCCCCGAACACTGAAGCTTTCTTT
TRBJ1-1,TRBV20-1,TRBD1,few,CSQTGVTEAFF,TGCAGTCAAACAGGGGTCACTGAAGCTTTCTTT
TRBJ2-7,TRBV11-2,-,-,CASSLRRGGKPYEQYF,TGTGCCAGCAGCTTAAGGAGGGGAGGCAAGCCCTACGAGCAGTACTTC
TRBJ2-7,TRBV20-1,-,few,CSARPTGRTYEQYF,TGCAGTGCTAGACCGACAGGGAGGACCTACGAGCAGTACTTC
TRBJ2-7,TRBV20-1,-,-,CSAPGGGEQYF,TGCAGTGCGCCTGGAGGCGGCGAGCAGTACTTC
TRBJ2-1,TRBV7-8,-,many,CASSFLGGSYNEQFF,TGTGCCAGCAGCTTTCTGGGTGGGTCCTACAATGAGCAGTTCTTC
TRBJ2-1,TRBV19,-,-,CASRGLAMTDYNEQFF,TGTGCCAGTCGGGGGCTAGCGATGACAGACTACAATGAGCAGTTCTTC
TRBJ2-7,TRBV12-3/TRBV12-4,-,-,CASSQEARTYEQYF,TGTGCCAGCAGTCAAGAAGCTCGAACCTACGAGCAGTACTTC
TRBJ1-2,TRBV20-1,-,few,CSARDSTLANYGYTF,TGCAGTGCTAGAGACAGCACGCTAGCTAACTATGGCTACACCTTC
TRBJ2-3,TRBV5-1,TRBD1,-,CASSLQGQGRTDTQYF,TGCGCCAGCAGCTTGCAAGGACAGGGTAGGACAGATACGCAGTATTTT
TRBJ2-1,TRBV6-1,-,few,CASRSLPDNEQFF,TGTGCCAGCCGATCCCTCCCGGACAATGAGCAGTTCTTC
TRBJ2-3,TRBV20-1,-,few,CSATREASTDTQYF,TGCAGTGCTACCCGCGAGGCTAGCACAGATACGCAGTATTTT
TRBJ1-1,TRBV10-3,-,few,CAISDSYTEAFF,TGTGCCATCAGTGATAGTTACACCGAAGCTTTCTTT
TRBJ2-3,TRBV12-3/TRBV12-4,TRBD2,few,CASSFVSGRSDTQYF,TGTGCCAGCAGTTTTGTTAGCGGGAGGTCAGATACGCAGTATTTT
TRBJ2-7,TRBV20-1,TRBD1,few,CSARSGQTFSYEQYF,TGCAGTGCTAGATCGGGACAGACCTTCTCCTACGAGCAGTACTTC
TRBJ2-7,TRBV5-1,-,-,CASSEAPSYEQYF,TGCGCCAGCAGCGAGGCCCCCTCCTACGAGCAGTACTTC
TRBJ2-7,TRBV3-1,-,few,CASSQPRSKQYF,TGTGCCAGCAGCCAACCACGCTCAAAGCAGTACTTC
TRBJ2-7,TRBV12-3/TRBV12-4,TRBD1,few,CASSFVLGQGALTYEQYF,TGTGCCAGCAGTTTCGTCCTGGGACAGGGGGCCCTTACCTACGAGCAGTACTTC
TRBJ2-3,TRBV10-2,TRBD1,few,CASRAGQGLTDTQYF,TGCGCCAGCAGGGCAGGACAGGGTCTCACCGATACGCAGTATTTT
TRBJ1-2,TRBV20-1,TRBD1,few,CSARRDRGNYGYTF,TGCAGTGCTAGACGGGACAGGGGGAACTATGGCTACACCTTC
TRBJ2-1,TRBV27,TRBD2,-,CASSFFKGGGAGGNEQFF,TGTGCCAGCAGTTTCTTTAAAGGCGGGGGGGCAGGAGGCAATGAGCAGTTCTTC
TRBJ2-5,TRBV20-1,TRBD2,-,CSATRTSGIETQYF,TGCAGTGCAACCCGGACTAGCGGGATCGAGACCCAGTACTTC
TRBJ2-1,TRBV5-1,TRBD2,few,CASSGLAGGPSHEQFF,TGCGCCAGCAGCGGACTAGCGGGGGGGCCTAGCCATGAGCAGTTCTTC
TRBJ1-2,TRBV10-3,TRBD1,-,CAIRTDRVSAGYTF,TGTGCCATCAGAACCGACAGGGTTTCTGCTGGCTACACCTTC
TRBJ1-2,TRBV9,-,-,CASSGGIRRSYGYTF,TGTGCCAGCAGCGGGGGGATACGACGGTCGTATGGCTACACCTTC
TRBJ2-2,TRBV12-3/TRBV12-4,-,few,CASRDPIGADTGELFF,TGTGCCAGCAGGGACCCTATTGGGGCGGACACCGGGGAGCTGTTTTTT
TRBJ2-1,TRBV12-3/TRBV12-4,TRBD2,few,CASMLAGLQFF,TGTGCCAGCATGCTAGCGGGGCTTCAGTTCTTC
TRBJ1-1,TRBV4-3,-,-,CASSQEKLGHANTEAFF,TGCGCCAGCAGCCAAGAGAAACTGGGACACGCGAACACTGAAGCTTTCTTT
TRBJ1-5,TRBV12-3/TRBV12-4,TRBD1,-,CASSHGQGAAAQHF,TGTGCCAGCAGCCATGGACAGGGGGCTGCGGCCCAGCATTTT
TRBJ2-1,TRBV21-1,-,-,CASSKGGTGGEQFF,TGTGCCAGCAGCAAGGGTGGGACGGGTGGCGAGCAGTTCTTC
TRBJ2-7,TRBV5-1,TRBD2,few,CASSSGLDSYEQYF,TGCGCCAGCAGCTCGGGACTAGACTCCTACGAGCAGTACTTC
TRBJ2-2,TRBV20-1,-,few,CSARVADKGTGELFF,TGCAGTGCTAGAGTGGCGGACAAGGGGACCGGGGAGCTGTTTTTT
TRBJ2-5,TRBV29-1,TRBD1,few,CSVTGALKETQYF,TGCAGCGTAACAGGGGCACTAAAAGAGACCCAGTACTTC
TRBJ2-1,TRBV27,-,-,CATRGGVFGNEQFF,TGTGCCACCCGAGGAGGTGTTTTCGGCAATGAGCAGTTCTTC
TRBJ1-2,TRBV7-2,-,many,CASSLKISYGYTF,TGTGCCAGCAGCTTAAAGATAAGCTATGGCTACACCTTC
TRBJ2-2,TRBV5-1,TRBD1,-,CASSGYRGETGELFF,TGCGCCAGCAGCGGTTACAGGGGCGAGACCGGGGAGCTGTTTTTT
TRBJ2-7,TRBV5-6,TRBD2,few,CASSSPGLARNEQYF,TGTGCCAGCAGCTCACCGGGACTAGCCCGAAACGAGCAGTACTTC
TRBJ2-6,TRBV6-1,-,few,CASSDRGATGANVLTF,TGTGCCAGCAGTGATCGGGGGGCGACTGGGGCCAACGTCCTGACTTTC
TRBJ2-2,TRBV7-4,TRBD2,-,CASTPRTSGTGELFF,TGTGCCAGCACCCCGAGGACTAGCGGCACCGGGGAGCTGTTTTTT
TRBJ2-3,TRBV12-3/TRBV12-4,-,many,CASSFRHLEKYTQYF,TGTGCCAGCAGTTTCCGGCACCTAGAGAAATATACGCAGTATTTT
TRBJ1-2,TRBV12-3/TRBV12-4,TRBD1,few,CASRTSGGWYKSTF,TGTGCCAGCCGCACCTCAGGGGGTTGGTATAAGAGCACCTTC
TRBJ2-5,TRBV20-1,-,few,CSASTLGAGTQYF,TGCAGTGCTAGCACCTTGGGGGCGGGGACCCAGTACTTC
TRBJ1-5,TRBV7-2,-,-,CASSPRVTPYQPQHF,TGTGCCAGCAGCCCCAGGGTTACCCCTTATCAGCCCCAGCATTTT
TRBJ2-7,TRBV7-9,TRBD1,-,CASSFGTGYLEQYF,TGTGCCAGCAGTTTCGGGACAGGGTATCTCGAGCAGTACTTC
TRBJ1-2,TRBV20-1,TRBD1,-,CSASLTGTGIYGYTF,TGCAGTGCTAGTCTCACCGGGACAGGGATCTATGGCTACACCTTC
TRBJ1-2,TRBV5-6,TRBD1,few,CASSPKGTVGYTF,TGTGCCAGCAGCCCAAAAGGGACAGTTGGCTACACCTTC
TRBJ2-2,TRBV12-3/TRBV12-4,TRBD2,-,CATRPGGGELFF,TGTGCCACCCGCCCGGGAGGCGGGGAGCTGTTTTTT
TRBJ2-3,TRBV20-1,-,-,CSTLQITDTQYF,TGCAGTACTCTACAGATCACAGATACGCAGTATTTT
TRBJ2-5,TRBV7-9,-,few,CASSLRIRETQYF,TGTGCCAGCAGCTTACGGATCCGTGAGACCCAGTACTTC